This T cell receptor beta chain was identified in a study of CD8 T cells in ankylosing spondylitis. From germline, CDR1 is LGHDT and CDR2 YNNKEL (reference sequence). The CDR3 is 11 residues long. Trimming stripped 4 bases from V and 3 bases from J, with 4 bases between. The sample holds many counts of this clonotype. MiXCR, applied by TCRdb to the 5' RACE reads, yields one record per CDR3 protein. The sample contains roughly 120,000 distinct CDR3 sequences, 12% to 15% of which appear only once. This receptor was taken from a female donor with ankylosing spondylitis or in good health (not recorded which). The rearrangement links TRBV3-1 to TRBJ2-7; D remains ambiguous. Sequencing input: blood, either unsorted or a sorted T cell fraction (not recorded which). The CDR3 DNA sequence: TGTGCCAGCAGCCGTCTCTACGAGCAGTACTTC. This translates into CASSRLYEQYF.